The TCR beta chain under discussion was sequenced for a study of OX40 agonist ivuxolimab in advanced cancers. Study-level information: Participants, 82.7% male, averaged roughly 55 years of age, ranging from about 23 to 79. Of the participants, around 43% had some prior anti-PD-1, anti-PD-L1 or anti-CTLA-4 therapy, which was allowed.

Comments on this clone: Its cognate antigen is unknown.

This CDR3 is 15 amino acids long. Germline lookup yields CDR1 SGHAT and CDR2 FQNNGV. The V gene end was trimmed by 3 bases and the J gene end by 0 bases; junction bases not matched to a gene: 4. Profiled with immunoSEQ multiplex PCR; TCRdb holds only in-frame clones, not every one. The data contain approximately 100,000 clones, roughly 89% of them seen just once; the ten biggest clones take up 0.7% to 1%. Notes on the study in general: Expanded clones belonging to CD8+ T cells outnumbered, on average, those of CD4+.

This sequence joins TRBV11-2 and TRBJ2-7, with 8 positions matching TRBD1. This receptor was obtained from an adult with an advanced solid tumor such as melanoma, head and neck, liver or kidney cancer. The source was CD4+ or CD8+ T cells sorted from blood, collected in a trial of the OX40 agonist ivuxolimab. The CDR3, as DNA: TGTGCCAGCAGCTTTTCAGGGGGCGACTCCTACGAGCAGTACTTC. Translated, it gives CASSFSGGDSYEQYF.